The clone carrying this T cell receptor (beta chain) was recorded once. Its antigen is undetermined. The data are from a study of cytomegalovirus exposure and HLA in healthy donors. At the level of the study: The roughly 130 validation repertoires were reported in a later analysis to have been generated on the same platform as the roughly 700 first-cohort repertoires. Study outcomes and limitations: Cytomegalovirus status, reportedly, was diagnosed with high specificity and sensitivity by the classifier.

Profiled with immunoSEQ multiplex PCR; TCRdb holds only in-frame clones, not every one. The data hold about 71,000 clones, with over 90% observed a single time. The CDR3 has 16 amino acids. V was clipped by 4 bases and J by 5 bases; unmatched bases: 10. Germline CDR1 and CDR2: SGHDT and YYEEEE. Source material: PBMCs. This sequence was found in a woman between 18 and 30 years old in good health and CMV-seronegative. The rearrangement uses TRBV5-6 and TRBJ2-3, with 10 bases fitting TRBD2. CDR3 nucleotides: TGTGCCAGCAGCCCCCCACTAGCGGGGCCCGTAGATACGCAGTATTTT. This codes for CASSPPLAGPVDTQYF.